The clone carrying this TCR beta chain has only a few counts. These data belong to a study of T cell changes during pregnancy in multiple sclerosis. The CDR3 length is 13 residues. Trimming took 5 bases from V and 4 from J; bases not matched to a gene: 2. CDR1 and CDR2 (germline): MNHEY, SVGAGI. The data were produced by immunoSEQ multiplex PCR, yet TCRdb's version contains in-frame clones alone and is incomplete. The data show 35,000 to 40,000 clones, almost 90% seen once. This specimen was CD4+ T cells from peripheral blood mononuclear cells, taken in the second trimester of pregnancy. This sequence originates from a female donor with multiple sclerosis, enrolled in a pregnancy study. V usage is TRBV6-5 and J usage is TRBJ1-5; 7 bases map to TRBD1. This CDR3 is CASSQQGNQPQHF. The CDR3 DNA reads TGTGCCAGCAGTCAACAGGGGAATCAGCCCCAGCATTTT.